This T cell receptor beta chain was retrieved from a study of blood T cell repertoires in COVID-19. Some clones are missing from TCRdb's copy, which holds only in-frame ones; the method was immunoSEQ multiplex PCR. The top ten clones hold approximately 1.6% of a sample with approximately 230,000 clones, 70% to 90% of them seen once. Cohort 3 donors counted as recovered after two negative PCRs, clearance, or resolved symptoms. Trimming took off 6 bases at V and 0 bases at J, with 9 bases between the two ends. The CDR3 covers 14 residues. Germline V CDR1 and CDR2: LNHDA, SQIVND (reference sequence). The gene calls are TRBV19 and TRBJ2-1; the D gene is possibly TRBD2 (6 bases). The source material was PBMCs or T cells enriched from blood (not recorded which). This sequence originates from a man aged 40-49 years who had recovered from COVID-19. The DNA of the CDR3 is TGTGCCAGTAGCGTTAGCGGCTCCTACAATGAGCAGTTCTTC. This codes for CASSVSGSYNEQFF. Complete variable domain (other parts from reference TRBV19 and TRBJ2-1): DGGITQSPKYLFRKEGQNVTLSCEQNLNHDAMYWYRQDPGQGLRLIYYSQIVNDFQKGDIAEGYSVSREKKESFPLTVTSAQKNPTAFYLCASSVSGSYNEQFFGPGTRLTVL.